The rows below give T cell receptor beta chains drawn from one sample of a study of cytotoxic CD8 clonotypes in ibrutinib-treated CLL. TCRdb's table, derived via immunoSEQ multiplex PCR, lists solely in-frame clones and lacks some. The repertoire holds over 95,000 clones, with approximately 58% as singletons. Sequenced here: PBMCs, sampled after 24 months of ibrutinib treatment. The receptors here all came from a human donor with chronic lymphocytic leukemia. Each CDR3 is given with its conserved first and last residue. The order of the fields is clone size, J gene, V gene, D gene, CDR3 DNA, CDR3 protein. The D gene is left open where the match is weak. Size is stated for part of the rows, as once, few or many counts, or as a class when the clone is expanded.

clone size: NA
J gene: TRBJ2-1
V gene: TRBV11-3
D gene: NA
CDR3 DNA: TGTGCCAGCAGCCCTCTGGGGGCCCTACATAGGCAGTTCTTC
CDR3 protein: CASSPLGALHRQFF

clone size: NA
J gene: TRBJ1-4
V gene: TRBV11-3
D gene: NA
CDR3 DNA: TGTGCCAGCAGTCCAGACAAGAATGAAAAACTGTTTTTT
CDR3 protein: CASSPDKNEKLFF

clone size: few
J gene: TRBJ1-1
V gene: TRBV30
D gene: NA
CDR3 DNA: TGTGCCTGGAGTCTGAGGGGAGGAATGAACACTGAAGCTTTCTTT
CDR3 protein: CAWSLRGGMNTEAFF

clone size: few
J gene: TRBJ2-5
V gene: TRBV7-9
D gene: NA
CDR3 DNA: TGTGCCAGCAGCTTAGACGTAGGAGAGACCCAGTACTTC
CDR3 protein: CASSLDVGETQYF

clone size: NA
J gene: TRBJ2-3
V gene: TRBV11-2
D gene: NA
CDR3 DNA: TGTGCCAGCAGCTACAACTTAAAATCAGATACGCAGTATTTT
CDR3 protein: CASSYNLKSDTQYF

clone size: NA
J gene: TRBJ2-2
V gene: TRBV29-1
D gene: NA
CDR3 DNA: TGCAGCGTTGGCGGCGGCGGGTGGTCCACCGGGGAGCTGTTTTTT
CDR3 protein: CSVGGGGWSTGELFF

clone size: NA
J gene: TRBJ2-7
V gene: TRBV9
D gene: NA
CDR3 DNA: TGTGCCAGCAGCGACCGGGCAGGTGGTAGCGACTACGAGCAGTACTTC
CDR3 protein: CASSDRAGGSDYEQYF

clone size: NA
J gene: TRBJ2-7
V gene: TRBV7-3
D gene: NA
CDR3 DNA: TGTGCCAGCAGCTTAAACGCGGGGAACTACGAGCAGTACTTC
CDR3 protein: CASSLNAGNYEQYF

clone size: NA
J gene: TRBJ1-1
V gene: TRBV6-5
D gene: NA
CDR3 DNA: TGTGCCAGCAGTTTAACACCTATGAACACTGAAGCTTTCTTT
CDR3 protein: CASSLTPMNTEAFF

clone size: few
J gene: TRBJ1-2
V gene: TRBV28
D gene: NA
CDR3 DNA: TGTGCCAGCAGAGGACTTACTTATGGCTACACCTTC
CDR3 protein: CASRGLTYGYTF

clone size: NA
J gene: TRBJ2-3
V gene: TRBV19
D gene: TRBD1
CDR3 DNA: TGTGCCAGCAGCAACAGACAGGGTCAGACAGATACGCAGTATTTT
CDR3 protein: CASSNRQGQTDTQYF

clone size: NA
J gene: TRBJ1-6
V gene: TRBV6-1
D gene: TRBD1
CDR3 DNA: TGTGCCAGCAGGACAGGGAACTATAATTCACCCCTCCACTTT
CDR3 protein: CASRTGNYNSPLHF

clone size: NA
J gene: TRBJ2-1
V gene: TRBV25-1
D gene: TRBD2
CDR3 DNA: TGTGCCAGCAGCGGCGGGGGGGAATCCTACAATGAGCAGTTCTTC
CDR3 protein: CASSGGGESYNEQFF

clone size: NA
J gene: TRBJ1-1
V gene: TRBV7-2
D gene: NA
CDR3 DNA: TGTGCCAGCAGCATACCATTAGGGAACACTGAAGCTTTCTTT
CDR3 protein: CASSIPLGNTEAFF

clone size: NA
J gene: TRBJ2-2
V gene: TRBV7-3
D gene: NA
CDR3 DNA: TGTGCCAGCAGCTTAAGGGGCGGACTGGGCACCGGGGAGCTGTTTTTT
CDR3 protein: CASSLRGGLGTGELFF

clone size: NA
J gene: TRBJ2-7
V gene: TRBV25-1
D gene: NA
CDR3 DNA: TGTGCCAGCAGTGAATGGGCTAGAACCCACGAGCAGTACTTC
CDR3 protein: CASSEWARTHEQYF

clone size: NA
J gene: TRBJ1-4
V gene: TRBV7-2
D gene: TRBD1
CDR3 DNA: TGTGCCAGCAGCTCTACAGGGGGTAATGAAAAACTGTTTTTT
CDR3 protein: CASSSTGGNEKLFF

clone size: NA
J gene: TRBJ2-3
V gene: TRBV2
D gene: NA
CDR3 DNA: TGTGCCAGCAGTGAAAACAGCCTTACGCAGTATTTT
CDR3 protein: CASSENSLTQYF

clone size: NA
J gene: TRBJ2-5
V gene: TRBV4-1
D gene: NA
CDR3 DNA: TGCGCCAGCAGCCAGGGAGGCTTCGGCGAGACCCAGTACTTC
CDR3 protein: CASSQGGFGETQYF

clone size: few
J gene: TRBJ2-2
V gene: TRBV9
D gene: NA
CDR3 DNA: TGTGCCAGCAGCGTAGAAATCGCACAGAACACCGGGGAGCTGTTTTTT
CDR3 protein: CASSVEIAQNTGELFF

clone size: NA
J gene: TRBJ1-2
V gene: TRBV6-4
D gene: TRBD1
CDR3 DNA: TGTGCCAGTAGCACAGGGGACCAAATTCGAGGCTACACCTTC
CDR3 protein: CASSTGDQIRGYTF

clone size: NA
J gene: TRBJ1-2
V gene: TRBV10-1
D gene: NA
CDR3 DNA: TGCGCCAGCAATGACTTAGTGGAAGGTTATGGCTACACCTTC
CDR3 protein: CASNDLVEGYGYTF

clone size: NA
J gene: TRBJ2-3
V gene: TRBV25-1
D gene: TRBD2
CDR3 DNA: TGTGCCAGCGGACCCCTGGAGCGGGGGGCTCTTCGGGATACGCAGTATTTT
CDR3 protein: CASGPLERGALRDTQYF